This TCR beta chain is drawn from a study of blood T cells in healthy people across ages. Broader study findings: Diversity was higher, and naive CD4+ cells more numerous, in long-lived donors than in aged donors.

This clonotype was seen at least ten times. Its antigen is undetermined. The CDR3 has 16 residues. Deletions cut 7 bases from V and 0 bases from J, with 15 bases between. Through a sample-barcoded 5' primer and a J-beta primer mix, a second PCR was run for about 6 to 11 cycles. MiXCR, applied by TCRdb to the 5' RACE reads, yields one record per CDR3 protein. The sample gives some 670,000 distinct CDR3 sequences, around 50% of which show up once; about 13% is in the top ten. The TCR was taken from a woman of 80 years or more in good health. The sequenced sample consisted of blood. V and J are TRBV12-3 or TRBV12-4 and TRBJ2-2; TRBD2 might be the D (6 bases). The CDR3 DNA follows: TGTGCCAGCACGTTAAAAGCGGGCCCGAACACCGGGGAGCTGTTTTTT. Amino acid sequence: CASTLKAGPNTGELFF.